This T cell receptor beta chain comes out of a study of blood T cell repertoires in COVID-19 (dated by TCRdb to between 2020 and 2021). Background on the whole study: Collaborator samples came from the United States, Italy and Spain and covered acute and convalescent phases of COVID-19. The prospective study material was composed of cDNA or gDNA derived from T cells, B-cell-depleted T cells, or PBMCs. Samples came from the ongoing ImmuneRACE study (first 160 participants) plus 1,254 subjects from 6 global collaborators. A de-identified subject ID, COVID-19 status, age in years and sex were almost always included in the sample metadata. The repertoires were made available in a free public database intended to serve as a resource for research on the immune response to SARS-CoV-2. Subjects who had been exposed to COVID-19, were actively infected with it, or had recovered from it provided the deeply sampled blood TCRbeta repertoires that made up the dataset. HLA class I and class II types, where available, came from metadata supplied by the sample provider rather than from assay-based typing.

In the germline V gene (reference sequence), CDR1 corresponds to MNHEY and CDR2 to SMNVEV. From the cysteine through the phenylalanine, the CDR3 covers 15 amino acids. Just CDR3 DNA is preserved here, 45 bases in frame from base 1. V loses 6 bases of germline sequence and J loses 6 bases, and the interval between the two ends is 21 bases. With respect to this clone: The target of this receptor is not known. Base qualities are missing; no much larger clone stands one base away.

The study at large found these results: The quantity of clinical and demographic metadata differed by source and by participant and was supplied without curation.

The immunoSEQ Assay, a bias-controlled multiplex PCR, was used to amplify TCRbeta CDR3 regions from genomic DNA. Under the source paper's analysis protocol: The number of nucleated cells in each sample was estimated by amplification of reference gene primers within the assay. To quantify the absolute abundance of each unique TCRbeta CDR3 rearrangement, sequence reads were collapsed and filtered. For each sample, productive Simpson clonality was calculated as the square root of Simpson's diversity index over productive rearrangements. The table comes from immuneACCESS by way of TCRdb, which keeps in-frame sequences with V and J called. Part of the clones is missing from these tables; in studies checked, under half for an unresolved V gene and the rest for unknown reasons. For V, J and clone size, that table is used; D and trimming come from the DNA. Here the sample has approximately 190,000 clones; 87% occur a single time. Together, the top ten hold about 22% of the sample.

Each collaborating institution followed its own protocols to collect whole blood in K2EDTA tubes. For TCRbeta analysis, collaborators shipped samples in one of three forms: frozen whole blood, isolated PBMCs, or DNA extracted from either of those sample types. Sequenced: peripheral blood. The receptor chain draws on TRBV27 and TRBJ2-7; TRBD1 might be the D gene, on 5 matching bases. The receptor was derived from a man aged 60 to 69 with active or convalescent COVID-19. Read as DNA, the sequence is TGTGCCAGCAGGAGCTCCACAGGTAGCTCTGGCGAGCAGTACTTC. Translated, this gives CASRSSTGSSGEQYF.